Presented here are 20 T cell receptor beta chains from one specimen sequenced in a study of T cell responses to AZD1222 COVID-19 vaccine. Libraries were prepared by immunoSEQ multiplex PCR; TCRdb keeps only in-frame clonotypes and omits some of them. The profile covers about 190,000 clones, with over 80% appearing a single time and less than 3% taken by the ten largest. The input for sequencing was peripheral blood, taken on day 0 of MenACWY control vaccination. All receptors derive from an adult in good health.

The V gene is TRBV12-3 or TRBV12-4, the J gene TRBJ1-5; no clear D. There are 13 residues in the CDR3. The V end lost 3 bases, the J end lost 4 bases, and 7 bases lay between the germline ends. In nucleotides, the CDR3 is TGTGCCAGCAGTTTTAGCGGGAATCAGCCCCAGCATTTT. It is translated as CASSFSGNQPQHF.

The chain joins TRBV5-1 to TRBJ1-6, with a tentative D call TRBD1 (6 bases). The germline V gene has CDR1 SGHRS and CDR2 YFSETQ. The CDR3 has 16 residues. Deletions cut 6 bases from V and 7 bases from J, with 20 bases between. This CDR3 reads CASKGTSGTTNSPLHF. The CDR3 DNA reads TGCGCCAGCAAGGGGACAAGTGGAACCACGAATTCACCCCTCCACTTT.

CDR3 amino acids: CASSQEPTGGADTFF. The CDR3 coding sequence is TGCGCCAGCAGCCAGGAACCCACAGGGGGCGCCGATACTTTCTTT. The V call is TRBV5-1, the J call TRBJ1-1; TRBD1 aligns across 9 bases. The CDR3 is made up of 15 amino acids. V lost 4 bases to trimming and J lost 12 bases; unmatched junction nucleotides: 16. The germline CDR1 and CDR2 sequences are SGHRS and YFSETQ.

The chain couples TRBV28 to TRBJ1-2; D possibly corresponds to TRBD1 (5 bases). This CDR3 contains 14 residues. The germline V and J ends were trimmed by 8 bases and 4 bases, with 17 bases remaining between them. Germline V gives CDR1 MDHEN, CDR2 SYDVKM. The CDR3 reads CASQRAGRGYGYTF. CDR3 bases: TGTGCCAGCCAACGGGCAGGGAGGGGCTATGGCTACACCTTC.

The V call is TRBV5-4, the J call TRBJ2-7, with TRBD2 matching over 10 bases. The J segment lost 4 bases and the V segment lost 2 bases, leaving 0 bases of the junction unmatched. CDR3 length: 13 amino acids. Germline V gene sequence: CDR1 SGHNT, CDR2 YYREEE (reference sequence). Here the CDR3 DNA reads TGTGCCAGCAGCTTTAGCGGGGGGTACGAGCAGTACTTC. This codes for CASSFSGGYEQYF.

The rearrangement joins TRBV12-2 to TRBJ2-1; the DNA was not compared with TRBD2, the D call given in the table. TRBV12-2 is tagged as a pseudogene. The CDR3 is made up of 24 amino acids. The chain's CDR3 is CASRLVGGTRLAGAESSSYNEQFF. CDR3 bases: TGTGCAAGTCGCTTAGTCGGGGGCACCCGACTAGCGGGGGCGGAATCGAGCTCCTACAATGAGCAGTTCTTC.

The chain is built from TRBV2 and TRBJ1-1, with 7 bases matching TRBD1. V trimming: 3 bases; J trimming: 8 bases; junction bases outside the gene matches: 9. The CDR3 extends over 14 amino acids. Germline V gene data show CDR1 as SNHLY and CDR2 as FYNNEI. CDR3 sequence: CASSDIGPTGEAFF. CDR3 bases: TGTGCCAGCAGTGATATAGGCCCGACAGGGGAAGCTTTCTTT.

This chain links TRBV28 with TRBJ1-5; 7 bases are shared with TRBD1. Germline V gene lookup returns CDR1 MDHEN and CDR2 SYDVKM. CDR3 size: 15 residues. V was clipped by 7 bases and J by 6 bases; unmatched bases: 12. The CDR3 DNA is TGTGCCAGCACCGTCTCAGGGGGAAGTAGTCAGCCCCAGCATTTT. Its translation is CASTVSGGSSQPQHF.

The CDR3 spells CASSLPPGPQHF. In nucleotides, the CDR3 is TGTGCCAGCAGTTTACCCCCTGGGCCCCAGCATTTT. This chain connects TRBV27 to TRBJ1-5; D is ambiguous. In germline, CDR1 is MNHEY, CDR2 SMNVEV (reference sequence). The CDR3 is made up of 12 amino acids. With 2 bases removed from V and 9 bases from J, the gap between germline ends came to 8 bases.

The CDR3 DNA reads TGTGCCACCAGCAGTCACCAGTTAAGGGATTCACCCCTCCACTTT. Translation: CATSSHQLRDSPLHF. The rearrangement links TRBV15 to TRBJ1-6; unclear D gene. This CDR3 has 15 amino acids. Germline-derived CDR1 and CDR2 are LNHNV and YYDKDF (reference sequence). Trimming cost V 3 bases and J 8 bases, with 14 bases left between them.

The genes are TRBV5-1 and TRBJ2-7; TRBD2 matches at 7 bases. The CDR3 extends over 19 amino acids. Looked up from germline, CDR1 is SGHRS and CDR2 is YFSETQ. Trimming took 1 base from V and 6 from J; bases not matched to a gene: 22. The CDR3 DNA is TGCGCCAGCAGCTTGAGACCAAAGGGGCGGGAGACCCTCCTCAGCGAGCAGTACTTC. Protein product: CASSLRPKGRETLLSEQYF.

The table lists this clone with a few counts. V gene TRBV10-3 combines with J gene TRBJ2-2, with D possibly TRBD2 on 5 matching bases. Between the trimmed V and J ends, which lost 7 bases and 6 bases, there was a span of 12 bases. The CDR3 has 13 amino acids. Germline lookup yields CDR1 ENHRY and CDR2 SYGVKD. CDR3 sequence: CAITKRDSGELFF. CDR3 nucleotides: TGTGCCATCACCAAGAGGGATTCCGGGGAGCTGTTTTTT.

This clone was detected only once. The rearrangement uses TRBV27 and TRBJ1-5, with D possibly being TRBD1 (6 bases). Germline CDR1 is MNHEY and CDR2 is SMNVEV (reference sequence). V was clipped by 3 bases and J by 3 bases, with 12 bases between them. The CDR3 extends over 15 amino acids. CDR3 residues: CASSLAGGPNQPQHF. CDR3 bases: TGTGCCAGCAGTTTGGCCGGGGGGCCCAATCAGCCCCAGCATTTT.

The rearrangement links TRBV7-9 to TRBJ2-1; 10 bases line up with TRBD2. The CDR3 has 16 amino acids. Germline CDR1 and CDR2: SEHNR and FQNEAQ (reference sequence). V lost 5 bases to trimming and J lost 8 bases; unmatched junction nucleotides: 12. The CDR3 loop reads CASSRRLAGEWDEQFF. CDR3 nucleotide sequence: TGTGCCAGCAGCCGCCGGCTAGCGGGAGAATGGGATGAGCAGTTCTTC.

The chain recombines TRBV10-3 with TRBJ2-2, with 11 bases matching TRBD2. With V trimmed by 11 bases and J by 6 bases, 20 bases remained unmatched. The CDR3 has 18 residues. Germline V gene lookup returns CDR1 ENHRY and CDR2 SYGVKD. CDR3 sequence reads: CAAAAGVLAGGGSGELFF. In nucleotides, the CDR3 is TGTGCCGCTGCCGCGGGGGTTCTAGCGGGAGGTGGGTCCGGGGAGCTGTTTTTT.

V usage is TRBV30 and J usage is TRBJ2-7; 10 bases are a match to TRBD1. Germline values: CDR1 GTSNPN, CDR2 SVGIG (reference sequence). V trimming: 4 bases; J trimming: 2 bases; junction bases outside the gene matches: 8. The CDR3 is 15 amino acids. CDR3 amino acids: CAWTLWTGGTYEQYF. In nucleotides, the CDR3 is TGTGCCTGGACCCTTTGGACAGGGGGAACCTACGAGCAGTACTTC.

The gene calls are TRBV2 and TRBJ2-1; D is possibly TRBD1 or TRBD2 (5 bases each). The CDR3 extends over 15 amino acids. V lost 0 bases, J lost 6 bases, and 12 bases lay in between. Germline CDR1 SNHLY, CDR2 FYNNEI. The CDR3 protein is CASSEALPGSNEQFF. CDR3 nucleotide sequence: TGTGCCAGCAGTGAAGCGCTGCCAGGGAGCAATGAGCAGTTCTTC.

V gene TRBV2 combines with J gene TRBJ2-7; no firm D call. The CDR3 is 14 residues long. Trimming cost V 3 bases and J 2 bases, with 11 bases left between them. Germline CDR1 reads SNHLY; CDR2 reads FYNNEI. CDR3 DNA: TGTGCCAGCAGTGATTATGGCAGTGCCTACGAGCAGTACTTC. Translation: CASSDYGSAYEQYF.

The chain carries TRBV7-3 and TRBJ2-1; D tentatively reads TRBD1 or TRBD2 (6 bases each). The germline V gene encodes CDR1 SGHTA and CDR2 FQGTGA. This CDR3 has 15 amino acids. V lost 5 bases to trimming and J lost 5 bases, with 16 bases between them. The CDR3 DNA is TGTGCCAGCAGCCCCATTGGGGGGCCAGACAATGAGCAGTTCTTC. Translating gives CASSPIGGPDNEQFF.

The chain recombines TRBV4-2 with TRBJ2-3; TRBD2 agrees at 12 bases. Germline-derived CDR1 and CDR2 are LGHNA and YNFKEQ. Trimming cost V 0 bases and J 4 bases; bases outside gene matches: 14. The CDR3 totals 20 residues. The CDR3, as DNA: TGTGCCAGCAGCCAAGAACAAGGGCTAGCGGGAGGGTCTAGCGCAGATACGCAGTATTTT. Amino acid sequence: CASSQEQGLAGGSSADTQYF.